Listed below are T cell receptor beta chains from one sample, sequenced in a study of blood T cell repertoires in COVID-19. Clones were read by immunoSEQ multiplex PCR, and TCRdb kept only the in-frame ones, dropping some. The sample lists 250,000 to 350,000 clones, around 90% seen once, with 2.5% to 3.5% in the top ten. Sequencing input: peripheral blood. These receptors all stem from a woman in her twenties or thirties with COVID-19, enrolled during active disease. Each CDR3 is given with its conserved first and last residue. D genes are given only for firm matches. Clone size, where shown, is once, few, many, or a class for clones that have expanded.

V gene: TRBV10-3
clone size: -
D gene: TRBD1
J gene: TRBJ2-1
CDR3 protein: CATLRDRGVNEQFF
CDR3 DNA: TGTGCCACTCTCCGGGACAGGGGTGTTAATGAGCAGTTCTTC

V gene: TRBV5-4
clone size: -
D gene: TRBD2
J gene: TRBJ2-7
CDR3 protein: CASSLTGTSGTYEQYF
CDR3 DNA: TGTGCCAGCAGCTTAACTGGGACTAGCGGGACCTACGAGCAGTACTTC

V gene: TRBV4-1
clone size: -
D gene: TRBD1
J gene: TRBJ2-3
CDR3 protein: CASSQDGQGAITDTQYF
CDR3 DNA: TGCGCCAGCAGCCAAGACGGGCAGGGGGCGATCACAGATACGCAGTATTTT

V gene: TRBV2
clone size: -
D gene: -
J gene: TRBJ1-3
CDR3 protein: CASTSRGGNTIYF
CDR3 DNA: TGTGCCAGCACGAGCAGGGGTGGAAACACCATATATTTT

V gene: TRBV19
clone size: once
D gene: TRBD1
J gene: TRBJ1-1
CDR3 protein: CASSTGQGALEAFF
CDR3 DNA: TGTGCCAGTAGTACCGGACAGGGGGCCCTTGAAGCTTTCTTT

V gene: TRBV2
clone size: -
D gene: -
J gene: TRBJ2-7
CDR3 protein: CASSEWQGSEQYF
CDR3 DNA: TGTGCCAGCAGTGAATGGCAGGGAAGCGAGCAGTACTTC

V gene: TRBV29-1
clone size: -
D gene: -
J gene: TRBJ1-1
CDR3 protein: CSVSFGGDTEAFF
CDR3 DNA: TGCAGCGTTTCTTTTGGGGGGGACACTGAAGCTTTCTTT

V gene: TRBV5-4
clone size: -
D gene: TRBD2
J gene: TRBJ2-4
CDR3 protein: CASSSAGTSNIQYF
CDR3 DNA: TGTGCCAGCAGCTCAGCCGGGACTAGTAACATTCAGTACTTC

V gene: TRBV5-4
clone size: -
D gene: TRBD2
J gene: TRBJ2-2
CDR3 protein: CASSGGLAGDTGELFF
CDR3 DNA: TGTGCCAGCAGCGGGGGACTAGCGGGAGACACCGGGGAGCTGTTTTTT

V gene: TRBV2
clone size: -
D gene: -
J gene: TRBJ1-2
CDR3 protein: CASSENPDYGYTF
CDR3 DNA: TGTGCCAGCAGTGAAAACCCGGACTATGGCTACACCTTC

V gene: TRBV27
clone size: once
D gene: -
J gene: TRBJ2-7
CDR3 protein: CASRTLGQQSYEQYF
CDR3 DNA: TGTGCCAGCAGGACCTTAGGACAGCAGTCCTACGAGCAGTACTTC

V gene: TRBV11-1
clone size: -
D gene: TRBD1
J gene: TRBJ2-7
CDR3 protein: CASSVNRGPLEQYF
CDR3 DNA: TGTGCCAGCAGCGTAAACAGGGGGCCCCTGGAGCAGTACTTC

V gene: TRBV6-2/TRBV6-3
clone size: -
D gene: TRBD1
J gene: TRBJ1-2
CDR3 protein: CASSSNRQGGYGYTF
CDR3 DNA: TGTGCCAGCAGCTCCAACCGACAGGGTGGCTATGGCTACACCTTC

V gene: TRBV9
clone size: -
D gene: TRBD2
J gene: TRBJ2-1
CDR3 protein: CASSEPQIGRGYNEQFF
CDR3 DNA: TGTGCCAGCAGCGAGCCCCAGATCGGGCGGGGGTACAATGAGCAGTTCTTC

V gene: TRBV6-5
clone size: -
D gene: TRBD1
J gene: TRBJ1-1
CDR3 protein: CASDRANTEAFF
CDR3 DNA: TGTGCCAGCGACAGGGCGAACACTGAAGCTTTCTTT

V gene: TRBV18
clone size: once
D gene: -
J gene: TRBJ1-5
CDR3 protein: CASSPAGRNQPQHF
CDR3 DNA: TGTGCCAGCTCACCCGCAGGGAGGAACCAGCCCCAGCATTTT

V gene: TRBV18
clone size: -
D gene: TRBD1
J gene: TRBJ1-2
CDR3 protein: CASYRDRSYYGYTF
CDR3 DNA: TGTGCCAGCTACCGGGACAGGAGCTACTATGGCTACACCTTC

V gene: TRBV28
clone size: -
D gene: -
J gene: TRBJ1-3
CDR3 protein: CASSLTEISGNTIYF
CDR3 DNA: TGTGCCAGCAGTTTAACAGAAATCTCTGGAAACACCATATATTTT

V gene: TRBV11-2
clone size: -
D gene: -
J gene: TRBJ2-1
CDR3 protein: CASSLVTQSSYNEQFF
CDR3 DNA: TGTGCCAGCAGCTTAGTGACTCAGAGCTCCTACAATGAGCAGTTCTTC

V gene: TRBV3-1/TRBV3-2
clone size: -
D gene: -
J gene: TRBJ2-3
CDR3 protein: CASSQVTPLVGADTQYF
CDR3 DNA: TGTGCCAGCAGCCAAGTTACCCCTTTGGTGGGCGCAGATACGCAGTATTTT

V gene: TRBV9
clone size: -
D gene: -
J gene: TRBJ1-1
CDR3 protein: CASNPPAGEGTEAFF
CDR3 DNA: TGTGCCAGCAACCCTCCGGCGGGGGAAGGGACTGAAGCTTTCTTT

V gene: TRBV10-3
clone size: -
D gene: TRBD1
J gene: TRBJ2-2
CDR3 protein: CAMGTANTGELFF
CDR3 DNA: TGTGCCATGGGGACAGCGAACACCGGGGAGCTGTTTTTT

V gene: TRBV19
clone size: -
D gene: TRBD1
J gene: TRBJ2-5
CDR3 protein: CASSIGDSQETQYF
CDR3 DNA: TGTGCCAGTAGTATTGGGGACAGCCAAGAGACCCAGTACTTC

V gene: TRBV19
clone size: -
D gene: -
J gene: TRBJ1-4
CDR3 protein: CASSIDGAGINEKLFF
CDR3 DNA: TGTGCCAGTAGTATAGATGGCGCAGGGATTAATGAAAAACTGTTTTTT

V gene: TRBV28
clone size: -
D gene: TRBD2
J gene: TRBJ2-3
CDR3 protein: CASSQAGGSRDTQYF
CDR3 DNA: TGTGCCAGCAGTCAAGCGGGAGGGTCTAGAGATACGCAGTATTTT

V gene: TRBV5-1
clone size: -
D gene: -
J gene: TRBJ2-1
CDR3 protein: CASSVNGRGHEQFF
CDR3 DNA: TGCGCCAGCAGCGTTAATGGGCGGGGGCATGAGCAGTTCTTC

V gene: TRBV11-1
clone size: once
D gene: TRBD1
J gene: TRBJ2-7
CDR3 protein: CASSPRALDRGHEQYF
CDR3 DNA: TGTGCCAGCTCCCCTAGGGCCCTGGACAGGGGTCACGAGCAGTACTTC

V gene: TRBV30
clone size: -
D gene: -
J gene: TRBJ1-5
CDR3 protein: CAWSPRTLEEPQHF
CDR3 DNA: TGTGCCTGGAGTCCGAGGACTCTAGAAGAGCCCCAGCATTTT